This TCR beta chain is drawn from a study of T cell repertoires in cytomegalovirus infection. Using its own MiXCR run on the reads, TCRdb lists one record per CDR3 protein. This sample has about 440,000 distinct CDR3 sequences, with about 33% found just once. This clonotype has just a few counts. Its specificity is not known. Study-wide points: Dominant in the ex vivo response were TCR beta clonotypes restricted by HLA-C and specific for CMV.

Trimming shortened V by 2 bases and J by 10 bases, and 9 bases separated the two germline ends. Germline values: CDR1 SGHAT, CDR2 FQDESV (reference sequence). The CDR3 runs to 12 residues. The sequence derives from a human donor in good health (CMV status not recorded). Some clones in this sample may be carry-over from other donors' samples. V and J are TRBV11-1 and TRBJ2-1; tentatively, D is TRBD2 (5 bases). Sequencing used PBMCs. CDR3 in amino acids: CASSLSGVEQFF. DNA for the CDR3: TGTGCCAGCAGCTTAAGCGGTGTAGAGCAGTTCTTC.